The rows below give T cell receptor beta chains drawn from one sample of a study of blood T cells in healthy people across ages. TCRdb passed the 5' RACE reads through MiXCR, listing each CDR3 protein once. The table has hundreds of thousands of distinct CDR3 sequences, over 40% seen once. Sequenced material: blood. These receptors all stem from a woman aged 80 or older in good health. Both conserved end residues are part of each CDR3. The order of the fields is D gene, V gene, clone size, J gene, CDR3 protein, CDR3 DNA. The D gene is left open where the match is weak. Clone size is not always given. Where it is, it says once, few, many or a class for expanded clones.

NA	TRBV7-9	few	TRBJ2-7	CASSALDGTYEQYF	TGTGCCAGCAGCGCGCTGGACGGGACCTACGAGCAGTACTTC
NA	TRBV15	many	TRBJ2-7	CATSRQTGQQYF	TGTGCCACCAGCAGGCAAACAGGGCAGCAGTACTTC
TRBD1	TRBV29-1	NA	TRBJ2-7	CSARGQGELDEQYF	TGCAGCGCCCGGGGACAGGGAGAACTCGACGAGCAGTACTTC
NA	TRBV4-2	NA	TRBJ2-1	CASSQDRGMDEQFF	TGTGCCAGCAGCCAAGACAGGGGTATGGATGAGCAGTTCTTC
NA	TRBV9	NA	TRBJ2-1	CASSGIGVPYNEQFF	TGTGCCAGCAGCGGAATAGGGGTACCCTACAATGAGCAGTTCTTC
NA	TRBV12-3/TRBV12-4	NA	TRBJ2-7	CASSLSGRHTYEQYF	TGTGCCAGCAGTTTATCGGGTCGACATACCTACGAGCAGTACTTC
NA	TRBV6-6	NA	TRBJ2-5	CASSPWIDQETQYF	TGTGCCAGCAGTCCATGGATAGATCAAGAGACCCAGTACTTC
NA	TRBV28	NA	TRBJ2-7	CASSSSSRLSAYEQYF	TGTGCCAGCAGTTCAAGTTCGAGACTCTCCGCCTACGAGCAGTACTTC
TRBD1	TRBV7-8	NA	TRBJ2-5	CASSEPDRGQETQYF	TGTGCCAGCAGCGAACCGGACAGGGGCCAAGAGACCCAGTACTTC
TRBD2	TRBV29-1	many	TRBJ2-5	CSVLLAAETQYF	TGCAGCGTCCTACTAGCGGCGGAGACCCAGTACTTC
NA	TRBV12-3/TRBV12-4	NA	TRBJ2-1	CASSLGRGVNNEQFF	TGTGCCAGCAGTTTGGGCAGAGGGGTCAACAATGAGCAGTTCTTC
NA	TRBV12-3/TRBV12-4	NA	TRBJ1-1	CASSLKWAANTEAFF	TGTGCCAGCAGTTTAAAGTGGGCAGCGAACACTGAAGCTTTCTTT
NA	TRBV6-5	many	TRBJ1-2	CASGVGRSGTGYTF	TGTGCCAGCGGGGTAGGACGGAGCGGAACTGGCTACACCTTC
NA	TRBV20-1	NA	TRBJ1-6	CGASIGYGSSSYDSPLHF	TGCGGTGCTAGTATCGGGTACGGTTCCAGCTCCTATGATTCACCCCTCCACTTT
TRBD1	TRBV29-1	NA	TRBJ1-3	CSVQTGAIGNTIYF	TGCAGCGTCCAGACAGGGGCCATAGGAAACACCATATATTTT
NA	TRBV20-1	many	TRBJ2-5	CSGGGGLETQYF	TGCAGTGGAGGGGGAGGGCTTGAGACCCAGTACTTC
TRBD2	TRBV10-3	NA	TRBJ2-1	CAISESTGRGVSYNEQFF	TGTGCCATCAGTGAGTCGACGGGGCGGGGGGTCTCCTACAATGAGCAGTTCTTC
NA	TRBV6-5	NA	TRBJ1-2	CASSYGTRAYGYTF	TGTGCCAGCAGTTACGGAACCAGGGCCTATGGCTACACCTTC
NA	TRBV20-1	NA	TRBJ2-1	CSANRATFEQFF	TGCAGTGCTAACAGGGCTACCTTTGAGCAGTTCTTC
TRBD2	TRBV28	many	TRBJ2-5	CASRSSGGLETQYF	TGTGCCAGCAGGAGTAGCGGGGGTTTAGAGACCCAGTACTTC
NA	TRBV5-1	few	TRBJ1-1	CASSLQGQDTEAFF	TGCGCCAGCAGCTTACAGGGTCAAGACACTGAAGCTTTCTTT
NA	TRBV28	NA	TRBJ1-5	CASSLGGRTNQPQHF	TGTGCCAGCAGTTTGGGGGGTAGGACAAATCAGCCCCAGCATTTT
NA	TRBV29-1	many	TRBJ2-7	CSVRTAREQYF	TGCAGCGTTCGGACAGCTCGCGAGCAGTACTTC
NA	TRBV20-1	many	TRBJ1-6	CSALGNSPLHF	TGCAGTGCACTGGGGAATTCACCCCTCCACTTT
NA	TRBV7-8	NA	TRBJ1-1	CASGLYAEAFF	TGTGCCAGCGGCTTATATGCTGAAGCTTTCTTT
NA	TRBV20-1	NA	TRBJ1-5	CSASDFSNQPQHF	TGCAGTGCTAGTGACTTTAGCAATCAGCCCCAGCATTTT
NA	TRBV20-1	many	TRBJ2-4	CSAAHLAKNIQYF	TGCAGTGCGGCACACCTAGCCAAAAACATTCAGTACTTC
NA	TRBV6-6	many	TRBJ2-1	CASTKGGEQFF	TGTGCCAGCACCAAGGGGGGTGAGCAGTTCTTC
TRBD1	TRBV6-5	NA	TRBJ1-2	CASRRGQGGYTF	TGTGCCAGCAGGCGCGGACAGGGTGGCTACACCTTC
TRBD1	TRBV4-3	NA	TRBJ2-7	CASSQEAQGAIYEQYF	TGCGCCAGCAGCCAAGAGGCCCAGGGGGCTATCTACGAGCAGTACTTC
TRBD1	TRBV3-1	many	TRBJ2-5	CASSQRTGGPQETQYF	TGTGCCAGCAGCCAACGGACAGGGGGCCCACAAGAGACCCAGTACTTC
TRBD2	TRBV27	few	TRBJ2-3	CASSATSIAGRSTDTQYF	TGTGCCAGCAGTGCCACCTCCATAGCGGGAAGGAGCACAGATACGCAGTATTTT
NA	TRBV7-2	many	TRBJ2-7	CASSPQVEQYF	TGTGCCAGCAGCCCCCAGGTAGAGCAGTACTTC
TRBD1	TRBV25-1	NA	TRBJ1-1	CASSEWSFGTGERSRTEAFF	TGTGCCAGCAGTGAATGGTCATTCGGGACAGGGGAAAGATCCCGCACTGAAGCTTTCTTT
TRBD1	TRBV4-2	many	TRBJ1-5	CASSQDYATGGNQPQHF	TGTGCCAGCAGCCAAGACTATGCGACAGGGGGCAATCAGCCCCAGCATTTT
NA	TRBV6-6	NA	TRBJ2-5	CASRVGGGQLYF	TGTGCCAGCAGGGTCGGAGGGGGCCAGCTGTACTTC
TRBD2	TRBV7-2	many	TRBJ2-3	CASSRTPSGGARTQYF	TGTGCCAGCAGCCGGACTCCTAGCGGGGGGGCGAGAACGCAGTATTTT
TRBD1	TRBV7-9	NA	TRBJ1-5	CASSRDSYNQPQHF	TGTGCCAGCAGCCGGGACAGCTACAATCAGCCCCAGCATTTT
NA	TRBV5-5	NA	TRBJ2-3	CAGSVGGDITDTQYF	TGTGCCGGCAGCGTCGGAGGTGATATCACAGATACGCAGTATTTT
NA	TRBV27	NA	TRBJ2-7	CASSAAGEDFSYEQYF	TGTGCCTCCTCAGCGGCGGGCGAGGACTTCTCCTACGAGCAGTACTTC
NA	TRBV7-9	NA	TRBJ2-2	CASSRGPRAGELFF	TGTGCCAGCAGCCGGGGACCGAGGGCCGGGGAGCTGTTTTTT
TRBD2	TRBV20-1	NA	TRBJ2-1	CSLLTSGSNYNEQFF	TGCAGTCTCCTGACTAGCGGGTCCAACTACAATGAGCAGTTCTTC